The 2 T cell receptor beta chains below come from one sample, sequenced in a study of coeliac disease (dated by TCRdb to between 2021 and 2024). Receptors were amplified or captured by the immunoSEQ multiplex PCR assay. TCRdb re-hosts the immuneACCESS table, in-frame sequences only. Its copies lack some clones; in the studies checked, an unresolved V gene accounts for under half of them, and the cause for the rest is not known. This sample holds roughly 4,200 clones; less than 70% were observed only once. Of the sample, around 8.9% is held by the ten largest clones. Their antigens are not known. Here is what the overall study found, with its caveats: Compared with controls, active coeliac intraepithelial and lamina propria samples had TRB and TRG repertoires of lower clonality, which suggests that diverse T cells were recruited.

Input material: intraepithelial lymphocytes from the gut. The cell subset or site label for this specimen denotes: intraepithelial cell (IEC) fraction of small intestinal biopsy. All receptors derive from a man in his 70s with active celiac disease.

Details on this clone: One end of the junction is discordant with germline, which a read error may explain. The CDR3 protein is CASSPTDRGRGNTVYF. CDR3 in DNA: TGTGCCAGCAGCCCCACGGACAGGGGAAGAGGAAACACCGTATATTTT. The J gene is TRBJ1-3, the V gene TRBV9; TRBD1 aligns across 9 bases. The length of the CDR3 is 16 residues. Germline CDR1 SGDLS, CDR2 YYNGEE. Drawing the rest from reference TRBV9 and TRBJ1-3, the complete variable domain is DSGVTQTPKHLITATGQRVTLRCSPRSGDLSVYWYQQSLDQGLQFLIQYYNGEERAKGNILERFSAQQFPDLHSELNLSSLELGDSALYFCASSPTDRGRGNTVYFGEGSWLTVV.

The chain recombines TRBV10-2 with TRBJ2-1; TRBD2 agrees at 9 bases. Germline V CDR1 and CDR2: WSHSY, SAAADI. The CDR3 covers 15 residues. The junction had 5 bases not matched to a gene; V was cut back by 4 bases and J by 4 bases. Here the CDR3 reads CASSVRTSVYNEQFF. In nucleotides, the CDR3 is TGCGCCAGCAGTGTTCGGACTAGCGTATACAATGAGCAGTTCTTC.